This T cell receptor beta chain was obtained from a study of T cells in localized non-small cell lung cancer. Trimming left V 6 bases short and J 1 base short, with 3 bases between. CDR3 length: 12 amino acids. Per germline, CDR1 MNHNS and CDR2 SASEGT. Data came from immunoSEQ multiplex PCR; TCRdb stores just in-frame clones and leaves some out. The table records 31,000 or so clones, roughly 87% of them present only once. The chain has TRBV6-1 and TRBJ2-2, with D uncertain. The starting material was peripheral blood mononuclear cells, obtained before any cancer treatment. The sequence derives from a woman aged 40-70 years with stage III lung adenocarcinoma. The CDR3 is CASRRNTGELFF. The CDR3 DNA is TGTGCCAGCAGAAGGAACACCGGGGAGCTGTTTTTT.